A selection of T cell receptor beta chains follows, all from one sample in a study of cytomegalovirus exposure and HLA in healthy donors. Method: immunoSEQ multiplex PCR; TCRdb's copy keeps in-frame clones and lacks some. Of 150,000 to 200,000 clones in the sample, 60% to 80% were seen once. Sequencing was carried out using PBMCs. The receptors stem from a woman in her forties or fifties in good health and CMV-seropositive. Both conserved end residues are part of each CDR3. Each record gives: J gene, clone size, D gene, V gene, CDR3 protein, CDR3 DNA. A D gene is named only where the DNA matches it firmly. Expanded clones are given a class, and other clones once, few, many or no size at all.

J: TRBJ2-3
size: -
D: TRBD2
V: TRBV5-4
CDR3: CASSFGGGAADTQYF
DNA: TGTGCCAGCAGCTTTGGCGGGGGGGCCGCAGATACGCAGTATTTT

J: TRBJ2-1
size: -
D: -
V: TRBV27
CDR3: CASNGPYNEQFF
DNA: TGTGCCAGCAATGGGCCTTACAATGAGCAGTTCTTC

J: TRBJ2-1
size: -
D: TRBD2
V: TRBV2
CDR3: CATTTSGAYNEQFF
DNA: TGTGCCACTACGACTAGCGGTGCCTACAATGAGCAGTTCTTC

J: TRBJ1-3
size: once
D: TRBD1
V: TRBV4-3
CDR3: CASSQVWGDRGGTIYF
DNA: TGCGCCAGCAGCCAAGTTTGGGGGGACAGGGGGGGCACCATATATTTT

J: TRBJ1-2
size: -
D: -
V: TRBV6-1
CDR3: CASSEISSRGYTF
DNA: TGTGCCAGCAGTGAAATATCATCGAGAGGCTACACCTTC

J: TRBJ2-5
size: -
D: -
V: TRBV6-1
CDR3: CASRDSWMYQETQYF
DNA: TGTGCCAGCAGGGACAGTTGGATGTACCAAGAGACCCAGTACTTC

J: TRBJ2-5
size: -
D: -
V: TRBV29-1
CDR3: CSVGTGGTQYF
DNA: TGCAGCGTGGGAACCGGAGGGACCCAGTACTTC

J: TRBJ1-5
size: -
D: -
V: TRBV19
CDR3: CASSGPSLEPQHF
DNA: TGTGCCAGTAGTGGTCCGAGCTTGGAGCCCCAGCATTTT

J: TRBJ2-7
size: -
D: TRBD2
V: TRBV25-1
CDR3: CASSGRVTYEQYF
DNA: TGTGCCAGCAGCGGGAGGGTAACCTACGAGCAGTACTTC

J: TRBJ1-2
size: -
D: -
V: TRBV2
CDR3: CASSVRGELYGYTF
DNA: TGTGCCAGCAGTGTTCGCGGGGAACTCTATGGCTACACCTTC

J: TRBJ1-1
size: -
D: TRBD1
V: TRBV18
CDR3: CASSQARDRNTEAFF
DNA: TGTGCCAGCTCACAGGCCCGGGACAGGAACACTGAAGCTTTCTTT

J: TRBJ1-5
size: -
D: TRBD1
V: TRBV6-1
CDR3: CASSTTGVANQPQHF
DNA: TGTGCCAGCAGCACTACAGGGGTAGCCAATCAGCCCCAGCATTTT

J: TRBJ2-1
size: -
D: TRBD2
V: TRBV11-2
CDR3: CASSLELAGSRREQFF
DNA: TGTGCCAGCAGCCTCGAACTAGCGGGGTCCCGGAGGGAGCAGTTCTTC

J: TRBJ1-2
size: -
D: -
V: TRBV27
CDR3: CASSPFTRLGGAVRGYTF
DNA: TGTGCCAGCAGTCCGTTTACCCGCCTTGGCGGGGCGGTTCGAGGCTACACCTTC

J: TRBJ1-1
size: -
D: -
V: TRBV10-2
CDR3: CASSTPNRGNTEAFF
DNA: TGCGCCAGCAGTACCCCGAACCGGGGGAACACTGAAGCTTTCTTT

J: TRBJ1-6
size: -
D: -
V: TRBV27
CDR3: CASSFYMSPLHF
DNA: TGTGCCAGCAGTTTCTATATGTCACCCCTCCACTTT

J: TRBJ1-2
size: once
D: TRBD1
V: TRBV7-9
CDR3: CASSSDRGIGYTF
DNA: TGTGCCAGCAGCTCAGACAGGGGGATTGGCTACACCTTC

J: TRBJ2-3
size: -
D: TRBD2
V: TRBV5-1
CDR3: CASSLMGSGDPTDTQYF
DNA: TGCGCCAGCAGCTTGATGGGTAGCGGGGACCCCACAGATACGCAGTATTTT

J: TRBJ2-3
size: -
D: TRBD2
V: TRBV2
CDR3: CASSVSGGGSSTDTQYF
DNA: TGTGCCAGCAGTGTTAGCGGGGGGGGTTCTAGCACAGATACGCAGTATTTT

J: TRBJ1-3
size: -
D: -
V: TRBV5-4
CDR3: CASSLGGNSGNTIYF
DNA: TGTGCCAGCAGCTTGGGAGGGAACTCTGGAAACACCATATATTTT

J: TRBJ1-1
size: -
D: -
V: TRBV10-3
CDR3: CAISATGNTEAFF
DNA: TGTGCCATCAGTGCAACAGGGAACACTGAAGCTTTCTTT

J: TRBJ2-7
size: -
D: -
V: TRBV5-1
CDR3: CASSVRTESYEQYF
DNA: TGCGCCAGCAGCGTAAGGACAGAATCCTACGAGCAGTACTTC

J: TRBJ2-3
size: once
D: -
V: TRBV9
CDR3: CASSPHGWLGTDTQYF
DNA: TGTGCCAGCAGCCCACATGGTTGGCTGGGCACAGATACGCAGTATTTT

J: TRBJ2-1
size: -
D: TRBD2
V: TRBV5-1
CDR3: CASSLAGSRGGLYNEQFF
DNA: TGCGCCAGCAGCTTGGCCGGGTCGCGGGGGGGCTTATACAATGAGCAGTTCTTC

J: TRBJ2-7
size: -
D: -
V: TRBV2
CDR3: CASSAVHSYEQYF
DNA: TGTGCCAGCAGTGCGGTCCACTCCTACGAGCAGTACTTC

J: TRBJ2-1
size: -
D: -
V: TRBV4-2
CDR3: CASSPNEVYNEQFF
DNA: TGTGCCAGCAGCCCAAATGAGGTCTACAATGAGCAGTTCTTC

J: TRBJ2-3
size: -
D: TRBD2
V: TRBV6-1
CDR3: CASRVTSGTDTQYF
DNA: TGTGCCAGCAGAGTGACTAGCGGCACAGATACGCAGTATTTT

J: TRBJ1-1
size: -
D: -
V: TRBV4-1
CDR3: CASSQVMGGDTEAFF
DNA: TGCGCCAGCAGCCAAGTGATGGGGGGGGACACTGAAGCTTTCTTT

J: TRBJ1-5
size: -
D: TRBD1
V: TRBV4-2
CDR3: CASSQGQGSNQPQHF
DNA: TGTGCCAGCAGCCAGGGACAGGGGTCAAATCAGCCCCAGCATTTT

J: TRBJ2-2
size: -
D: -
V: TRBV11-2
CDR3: CASRPDQVPGELFF
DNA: TGTGCCAGCAGGCCCGATCAGGTCCCCGGGGAGCTGTTTTTT

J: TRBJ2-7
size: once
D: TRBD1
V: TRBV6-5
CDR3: CASRPGQISYEQYF
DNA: TGTGCCAGCAGACCGGGACAGATCTCCTACGAGCAGTACTTC

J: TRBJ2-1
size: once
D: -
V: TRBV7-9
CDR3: CASSPWTLDNEQFF
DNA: TGTGCCAGCAGCCCTTGGACTCTCGACAATGAGCAGTTCTTC

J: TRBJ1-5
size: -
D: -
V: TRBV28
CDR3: CASRRGTAVSNQPQHF
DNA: TGTGCCAGCAGAAGGGGAACAGCCGTTAGCAATCAGCCCCAGCATTTT

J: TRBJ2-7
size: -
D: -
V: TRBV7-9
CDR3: CASSPGRVSYEQYF
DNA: TGTGCCAGCAGCCCCGGGCGGGTCTCCTACGAGCAGTACTTC

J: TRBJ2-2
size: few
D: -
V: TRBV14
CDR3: CASSQVYVNTGELFF
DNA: TGTGCCAGCAGCCAAGTATATGTGAACACCGGGGAGCTGTTTTTT

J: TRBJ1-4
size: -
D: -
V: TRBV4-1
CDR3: CASSPGRAEGGEKLFF
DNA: TGCGCCAGCAGCCCTGGGAGGGCTGAAGGGGGTGAAAAACTGTTTTTT

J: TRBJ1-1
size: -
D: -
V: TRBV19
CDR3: CASTLGGGANTEAFF
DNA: TGTGCCAGTACGTTAGGTGGGGGGGCGAACACTGAAGCTTTCTTT

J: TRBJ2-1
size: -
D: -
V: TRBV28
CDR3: CATGRGYNEQFF
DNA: TGTGCTACCGGTCGCGGTTACAATGAGCAGTTCTTC

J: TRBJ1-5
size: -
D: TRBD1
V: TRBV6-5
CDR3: CASSARTGTNQPQHF
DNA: TGTGCCAGCAGTGCCCGGACAGGGACGAATCAGCCCCAGCATTTT

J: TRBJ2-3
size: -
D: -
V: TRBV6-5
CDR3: CASSLQGTSTDTQYF
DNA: TGTGCCAGCAGCCTACAGGGGACTAGCACAGATACGCAGTATTTT

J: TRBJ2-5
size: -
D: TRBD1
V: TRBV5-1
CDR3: CASSGQAQETQYF
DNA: TGCGCCAGCAGCGGACAGGCCCAAGAGACCCAGTACTTC

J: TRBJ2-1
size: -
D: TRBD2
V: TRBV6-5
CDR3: CASTLAGGYNEQFF
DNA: TGTGCCAGCACTCTAGCGGGAGGGTACAATGAGCAGTTCTTC